A single sample gave rise to the 12 T cell receptor beta chains below, sequenced in a study of spatial heterogeneity in lung cancer. General study points: It was found that expanded intratumoral alpha and beta TCR counts tracked tumor mutation counts.

The time point here: sample taken at primary tumor resection. From the 5' RACE reads, TCRdb called clonotypes with MiXCR, one entry per CDR3 protein. Altogether 20,000 to 30,000 distinct CDR3 sequences are present, 8.8% being singletons, with the ten largest covering 7.7%. Antigens of these TCRs are unknown. The source material was lung tumor tissue, sampled at surgery. All receptors derive from a male donor with early-stage non-small cell lung cancer.

The chain joins TRBV20-1 to TRBJ2-7; 8 bases align to TRBD2. Germline-derived CDR1 and CDR2 are DFQATT and SNEGSKA (reference sequence). V was clipped by 4 bases and J by 0 bases; unmatched bases: 17. The CDR3 has 18 amino acids. CDR3: CSANGQWSGGSSSYEQYF. The CDR3 nucleotides are TGCAGTGCTAACGGTCAGTGGAGCGGGGGTTCCAGCTCCTACGAGCAGTACTTC.

This clonotype was seen ten or more times. V usage is TRBV9 and J usage is TRBJ2-7; 7 bases align to TRBD2. Trimming took 0 bases from V and 4 from J; bases not matched to a gene: 4. This CDR3 contains 14 residues. Germline V CDR1 and CDR2: SGDLS, YYNGEE. The CDR3 DNA sequence: TGTGCCAGCAGCGTAGGAGTGGGAGGGTACGAGCAGTACTTC. Its protein product is CASSVGVGGYEQYF.

The chain links TRBV28 to TRBJ1-5, with D perhaps TRBD1 (5 bases). The germline V and J ends were trimmed by 2 bases and 2 bases, with 13 bases remaining between them. CDR1 is MDHEN, CDR2 SYDVKM, per germline. The CDR3 extends over 16 amino acids. Written as DNA, the CDR3 is TGTGCCAGCAGTTTACCCCGGCAGGGCGGCAATCAGCCCCAGCATTTT. This codes for CASSLPRQGGNQPQHF. Full variable domain (outside the CDR3, taken from reference TRBV28 and TRBJ1-5): DVKVTQSSRYLVKRTGEKVFLECVQDMDHENMFWYRQDPGLGLRLIYFSYDVKMKEKGDIPEGYSVSREKKERFSLILESASTNQTSMYLCASSLPRQGGNQPQHFGDGTRLSIL.

V is TRBV3-1 and J is TRBJ2-7, with D uncertain. Germline CDR1 is LGHDT and CDR2 is YNNKEL (reference sequence). CDR3 length: 12 amino acids. V was shortened by 4 bases and J by 7 bases, with 11 bases between the two germline ends. CDR3 sequence reads: CASSPGLREQYF. In nucleotides, the CDR3 is TGTGCCAGCAGCCCGGGCCTCAGGGAGCAGTACTTC.

This chain connects TRBV6-1 to TRBJ1-5; possible D gene TRBD1, 6 bases. The V and J ends lost 3 bases and 4 bases respectively, with 16 bases between them. The CDR3 spans 16 residues. CDR1 is MNHNS and CDR2 is SASEGT in the germline V gene. CDR3 loop: CASSEGRGYTNQPQHF. Here the CDR3 DNA reads TGTGCCAGCAGTGAGGGCAGGGGCTATACTAATCAGCCCCAGCATTTT.

This clonotype is medium-sized within its sample. The chain combines TRBV28 with TRBJ2-7, with 9 bases identical to TRBD2. The CDR3 is made up of 16 amino acids. Germline CDR1 is MDHEN and CDR2 is SYDVKM. J was trimmed by 2 bases and V by 2 bases; bases with no gene match: 7. This chain's CDR3 is CASSLPGTSFPYEQYF. The CDR3 DNA reads TGTGCCAGCAGTTTACCAGGGACTAGCTTCCCCTACGAGCAGTACTTC. The variable domain in full, with the rest retrieved from reference TRBV28 and TRBJ2-7, is DVKVTQSSRYLVKRTGEKVFLECVQDMDHENMFWYRQDPGLGLRLIYFSYDVKMKEKGDIPEGYSVSREKKERFSLILESASTNQTSMYLCASSLPGTSFPYEQYFGPGTRLTVT.

This clonotype has more than one count but fewer than ten. Written as DNA, the CDR3 is TGCGCCAGCAGCTCCGGGATTAACTACGAGCAGTACTTC. Amino acids: CASSSGINYEQYF. The rearrangement joins TRBV5-1 to TRBJ2-7; D perhaps matches TRBD2 (5 bases). The CDR3 is made up of 13 amino acids. Germline lookup yields CDR1 SGHRS and CDR2 YFSETQ. V lost 3 bases, J lost 3 bases, and 10 bases lay in between.

This clonotype was found many times. V and J are TRBV10-3 and TRBJ2-1, with 9 nucleotides matching TRBD2. Losses at the gene ends were 10 bases for V and 9 bases for J; bases not matched to a gene: 10. Germline loops: CDR1 ENHRY, CDR2 SYGVKD. The CDR3 covers 13 residues. CDR3 loop: CATWAAGGVEQFF. The CDR3 DNA follows: TGTGCCACCTGGGCAGCGGGAGGAGTTGAGCAGTTCTTC.

This clonotype has ten or more counts. J is TRBJ2-1 and V is TRBV19, with D unclear. The CDR3 has 14 amino acids. From germline, CDR1 is LNHDA and CDR2 SQIVND (reference sequence). The V and J ends lost 7 bases and 4 bases respectively, with 14 bases between them. The CDR3 spells CASTPSDGYNEQFF. CDR3 coding DNA: TGTGCCAGTACCCCCTCGGACGGGTACAATGAGCAGTTCTTC.

The V gene is TRBV7-2, the J gene TRBJ1-6, with TRBD1 matching over 7 bases. The CDR3 loop spans 14 amino acids. Germline V gene lookup returns CDR1 SGHTA and CDR2 FQGNSA. After removal of 5 bases from V and 14 bases from J, the junction contained 12 bases not matched to a gene. CDR3 nucleotides: TGTGCCAGCAGCCCAGACAGGGCAGCCTCGACCCTCCACTTT. Protein sequence: CASSPDRAASTLHF.

This clonotype was recorded a few times. The genes are TRBV6-5 and TRBJ2-5; TRBD2 agrees at 7 bases. This CDR3 region has 15 residues. Trimming removed 6 bases from V and 2 bases from J; junction bases left unmatched: 9. Germline loops: CDR1 MNHEY, CDR2 SVGAGI. The CDR3 nucleotides read TGTGCCAGCAGCCCAAGGAGTAGCGGGCAAGAGACCCAGTACTTC. Amino acids: CASSPRSSGQETQYF.

This chain links TRBV5-4 with TRBJ2-7; D is perhaps TRBD1 (5 bases). This CDR3 region has 15 residues. The germline CDR1 and CDR2 sequences are SGHNT and YYREEE (reference sequence). With 3 bases removed from V and 3 bases from J, the gap between germline ends came to 16 bases. The CDR3 coding sequence is TGTGCCAGCAGCTCCCCAGGGATGGGAATCTACGAGCAGTACTTC. This gives the protein CASSSPGMGIYEQYF.